The sequence of this T cell receptor (beta chain) was determined in a study of blood T cell repertoires in COVID-19. Overall study: Both acute and convalescent COVID-19 samples were obtained from the United States, Italy and Spain.

Authors' methods: The assay estimated nucleated cells by amplifying reference gene primers. TCRdb's table, derived via immunoSEQ multiplex PCR, lists solely in-frame clones and lacks some. V, J and clone size were drawn from that table, and D and trimming were deduced from the DNA. In the table there are around 210,000 clones, just under 85% of which are singletons. Seattle enrolled patients during active infection and tracked them longitudinally. V shed 1 base, J shed 8 bases, and the junction held 12 bases outside the gene matches. The germline CDR1 and CDR2 sequences are SGHRS and YFSETQ. CDR3 length: 17 residues.

The sequence was collected from a man in his sixties with COVID-19, enrolled during active disease. The specimen sequenced was peripheral blood. The J gene is TRBJ2-1, the V gene TRBV5-1; 10 positions match TRBD2. The CDR3 DNA reads as TGCGCCAGCAGCTTGCCCAAGCGGGAGGGCCTTATGGATGAGCAGTTCTTC. Protein: CASSLPKREGLMDEQFF. Based on the CDR3 plus reference TRBV5-1 and TRBJ2-1, the full variable domain is KAGVTQTPRYLIKTRGQQVTLSCSPISGHRSVSWYQQTPGQGLQFLFEYFSETQRNKGNFPGRFSGRQFSNSRSEMNVSTLELGDSALYLCASSLPKREGLMDEQFFGPGTRLTVL.